These 3 T cell receptor beta chains were all obtained from the same sample, sequenced in a study of OX40 agonist ivuxolimab in advanced cancers. The repertoire was sequenced with immunoSEQ multiplex PCR; TCRdb's copy has only in-frame clones and lacks some. The sample consists of more than 60,000 clones, 75% to 90% of them appearing once. The material was CD4+ or CD8+ T cells sorted from blood, obtained in a trial of the OX40 agonist ivuxolimab. The receptors derive from an adult with an advanced solid tumor such as melanoma, head and neck, liver or kidney cancer.

The J gene is TRBJ2-5, the V gene TRBV11-2, with 8 bases fitting TRBD1. The V gene end was trimmed by 3 bases and the J gene end by 5 bases; junction bases not matched to a gene: 5. CDR1 and CDR2 from the germline V gene are SGHAT and FQNNGV. The CDR3 covers 14 residues. The CDR3 spells CASSLRQGHETQYF. CDR3 in DNA: TGTGCCAGCAGCTTGCGACAGGGGCATGAGACCCAGTACTTC.

This chain joins TRBV19 and TRBJ1-1, with a weak D call TRBD1 (5 bases). Per the germline V gene, CDR1 is LNHDA and CDR2 is SQIVND (reference sequence). Trimming took off 5 bases at V and 4 bases at J, with 11 bases between the two ends. CDR3 length: 13 amino acids. This chain's CDR3 is CASSLQGPTEAFF. The CDR3 DNA follows: TGTGCCAGTAGTCTCCAGGGTCCCACTGAAGCTTTCTTT. Filled out from reference TRBV19 and TRBJ1-1, the complete variable domain reads DGGITQSPKYLFRKEGQNVTLSCEQNLNHDAMYWYRQDPGQGLRLIYYSQIVNDFQKGDIAEGYSVSREKKESFPLTVTSAQKNPTAFYLCASSLQGPTEAFFGQGTRLTVV.

V is TRBV7-6 and J is TRBJ2-5; 11 nucleotides align to TRBD1. The CDR3 consists of 15 residues. The trim removed 2 bases at V and 7 bases at J, leaving 6 bases unmatched. The germline V gene has CDR1 SGHVS and CDR2 FNYEAQ. CDR3 DNA sequence: TGTGCCAGCAGCTTACCTCTGGACAGGGGGCGGACCCAGTACTTC. Translated, it gives CASSLPLDRGRTQYF.